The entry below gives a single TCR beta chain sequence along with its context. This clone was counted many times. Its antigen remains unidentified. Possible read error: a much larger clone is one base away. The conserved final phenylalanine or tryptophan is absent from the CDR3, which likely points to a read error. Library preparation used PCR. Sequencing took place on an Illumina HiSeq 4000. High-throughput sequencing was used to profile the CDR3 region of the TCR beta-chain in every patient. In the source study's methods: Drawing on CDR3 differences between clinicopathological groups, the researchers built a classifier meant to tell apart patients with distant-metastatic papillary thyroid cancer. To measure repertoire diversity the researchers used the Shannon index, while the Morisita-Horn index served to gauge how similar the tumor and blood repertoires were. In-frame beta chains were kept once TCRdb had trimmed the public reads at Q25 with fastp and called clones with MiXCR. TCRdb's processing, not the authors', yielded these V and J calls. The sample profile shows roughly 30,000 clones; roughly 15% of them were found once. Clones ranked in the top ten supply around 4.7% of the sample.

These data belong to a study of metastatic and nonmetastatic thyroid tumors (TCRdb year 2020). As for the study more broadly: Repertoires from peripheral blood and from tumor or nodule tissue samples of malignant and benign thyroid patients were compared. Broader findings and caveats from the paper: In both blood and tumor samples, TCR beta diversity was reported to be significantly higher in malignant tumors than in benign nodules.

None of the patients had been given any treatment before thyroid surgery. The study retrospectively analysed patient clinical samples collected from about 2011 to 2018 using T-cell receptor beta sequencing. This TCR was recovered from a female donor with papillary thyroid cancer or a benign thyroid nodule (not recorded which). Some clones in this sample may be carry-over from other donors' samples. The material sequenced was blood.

The bases are TGTGCCAGCAGTTTGGGGACTCTGGGAGGCTACACCCTC. This codes for CASSLGTLGGYTL. The rearrangement combines TRBV28 with TRBJ1-2, and TRBD1 may be the D gene, going by 5 matching bases. Sequences MDHEN (CDR1) and SYDVKM (CDR2) are obtained from the germline V gene. The germline ends are 13 bases apart after V is trimmed by 3 bases and J by 8 bases. The CDR3 length is 13 residues, termini included. Of all the DNA, just the CDR3 is kept, 39 bases in frame from base 1.